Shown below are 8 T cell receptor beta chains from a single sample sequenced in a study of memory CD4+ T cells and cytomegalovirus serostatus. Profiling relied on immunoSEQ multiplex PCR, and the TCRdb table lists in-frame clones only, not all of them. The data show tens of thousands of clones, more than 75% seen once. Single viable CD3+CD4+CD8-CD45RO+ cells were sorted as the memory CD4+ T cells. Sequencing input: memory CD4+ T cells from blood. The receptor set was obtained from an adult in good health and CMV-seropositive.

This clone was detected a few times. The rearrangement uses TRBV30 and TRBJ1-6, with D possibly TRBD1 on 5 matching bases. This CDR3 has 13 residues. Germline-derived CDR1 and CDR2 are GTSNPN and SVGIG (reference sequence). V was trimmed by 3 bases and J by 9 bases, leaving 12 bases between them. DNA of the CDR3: TGTGCCTGGAGCGGGCAGGGAGGTTCACCCCTCCACTTT. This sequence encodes CAWSGQGGSPLHF.

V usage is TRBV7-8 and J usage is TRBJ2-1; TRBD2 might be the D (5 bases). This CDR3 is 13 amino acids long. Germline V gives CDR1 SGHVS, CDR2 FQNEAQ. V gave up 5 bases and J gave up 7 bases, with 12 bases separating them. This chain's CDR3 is CASSPTTLNEQFF. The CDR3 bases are TGTGCCAGCAGCCCGACTACCCTGAATGAGCAGTTCTTC.

CDR3 DNA sequence: TGTGCCAGCAGCAAAACAAATCTTAACAGTGACACTGAAGCTTTCTTT. It encodes CASSKTNLNSDTEAFF. This sequence joins TRBV21-1 and TRBJ1-1; the table's D gene call, TRBD1, was not cross checked with the DNA. TRBV21-1 counts as a pseudogene. This CDR3 is 16 amino acids long.

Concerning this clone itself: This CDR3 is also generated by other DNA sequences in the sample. CDR3 nucleotide sequence: TGCAGCGCCGGGACAGGGATCTACGAGCAGTACTTC. Translated, it gives CSAGTGIYEQYF. The V gene is TRBV29-1, the J gene TRBJ2-7; 9 positions agree with TRBD1. Germline loops: CDR1 SQVTM, CDR2 ANQGSEA. After removal of 7 bases from V and 3 bases from J, the junction contained 4 bases not matched to a gene. This CDR3 has 12 residues.

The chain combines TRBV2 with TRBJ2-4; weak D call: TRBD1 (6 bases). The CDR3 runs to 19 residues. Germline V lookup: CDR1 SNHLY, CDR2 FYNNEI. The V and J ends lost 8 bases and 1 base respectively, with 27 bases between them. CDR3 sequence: CASSDTGFGPGYAKNIQYF. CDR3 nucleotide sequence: TGTGCCAGCTCAGACACAGGGTTCGGGCCTGGCTATGCCAAAAACATTCAGTACTTC. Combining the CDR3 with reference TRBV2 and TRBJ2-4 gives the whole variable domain EPEVTQTPSHQVTQMGQEVILRCVPISNHLYFYWYRQILGQKVEFLVSFYNNEISEKSEIFDDQFSVERPDGSNFTLKIRSTKLEDSAMYFCASSDTGFGPGYAKNIQYFGAGTRLSVL.

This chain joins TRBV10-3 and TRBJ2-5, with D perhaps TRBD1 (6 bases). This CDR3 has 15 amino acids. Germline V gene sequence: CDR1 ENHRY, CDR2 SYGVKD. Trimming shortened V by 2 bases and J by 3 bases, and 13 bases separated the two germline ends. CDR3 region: CAISEPGTPEETQYF. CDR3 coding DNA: TGTGCCATCAGTGAGCCCGGGACACCAGAAGAGACCCAGTACTTC.

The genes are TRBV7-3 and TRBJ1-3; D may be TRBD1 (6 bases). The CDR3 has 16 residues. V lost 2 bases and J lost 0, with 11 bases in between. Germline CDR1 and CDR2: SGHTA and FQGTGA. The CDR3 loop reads CASSLSGAGSGNTIYF. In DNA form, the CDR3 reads TGTGCCAGCAGCTTATCAGGGGCCGGCTCTGGAAACACCATATATTTT.

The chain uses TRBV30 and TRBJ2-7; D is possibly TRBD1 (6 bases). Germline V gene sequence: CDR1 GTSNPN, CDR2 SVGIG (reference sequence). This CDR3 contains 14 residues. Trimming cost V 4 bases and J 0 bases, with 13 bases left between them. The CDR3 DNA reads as TGTGCCTGGACGAGGGGGTCTTACTCCTACGAGCAGTACTTC. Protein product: CAWTRGSYSYEQYF.